Given below is one T cell receptor beta chain in context. There is no known antigen for this receptor. Base qualities are not at hand, and no much larger clone is one base apart. The data derive from a study of blood T cell repertoires in COVID-19 (dated by TCRdb to the early 2020s). Regarding the research as a whole: Collaborator samples came from the United States, Italy and Spain and covered acute and convalescent phases of COVID-19. Sample metadata almost always included a de-identified subject ID, COVID-19 status, age in years and sex. Deeply sampled blood TCRbeta repertoires from subjects exposed to, actively infected with, or recovered from COVID-19 were included in the dataset. The repertoires were released in a freely available public database meant as a resource for research on the immune response to SARS-CoV-2. Samples came from the ongoing ImmuneRACE study (first 160 participants) plus 1,254 subjects from 6 global collaborators. Where HLA class I and class II types were available, the types were taken from metadata supplied by the sample provider, not from assay-based typing. The prospective study material was composed of cDNA or gDNA derived from T cells, B-cell-depleted T cells, or PBMCs.

The paper as a whole reports these results and caveats: The amount of clinical and demographic metadata varied by source and participant and was provided uncurated.

One collaborating source in Seattle enrolled patients while the patients were actively infected and followed the patients over time throughout the course of disease. Each collaborating institution followed its own protocols to collect whole blood in K2EDTA tubes. Collaborator samples were shipped for TCRbeta analysis as frozen whole blood, isolated PBMCs, or DNA extracted from either sample type. CDR1 and CDR2 (SQVTM, ANQGSEA) derive from the germline V gene. From cysteine to phenylalanine, the CDR3 is 13 amino acids long. Left in the record is the CDR3 DNA by itself, 39 bases read in frame from the first base. The germline V and J ends show losses of 4 bases and 5 bases respectively, and no gene match explains 4 bases of the junction. TCRbeta CDR3 regions were amplified from genomic DNA using the immunoSEQ Assay, a bias-controlled multiplex PCR. Concerning the study's data processing: The number of nucleated cells in each sample was estimated by amplification of reference gene primers within the assay. Sequence reads were collapsed and filtered to measure the absolute abundance of every unique TCRbeta CDR3 rearrangement. For each sample, productive Simpson clonality was calculated as the square root of Simpson's diversity index over productive rearrangements. TCRdb carries this immuneACCESS record with in-frame sequences only. Its versions omit some clonotypes, under half of them owing to an unresolved V gene in the studies checked, with the rest unexplained. The V and J calls and clone size are taken from that table; D and trimming were inferred from the DNA. This sample comprises roughly 130,000 clones, 75% to 85% of them detected only once. Clones ranked in the top ten supply 4.5% to 5% of the sample.

In this chain, TRBV29-1 is recombined with TRBJ2-7, with 11 bases aligning to TRBD1. The TCR comes from a woman aged 70 to 79 with COVID-19, enrolled during active disease. The sample consisted of peripheral blood. The CDR3 reads as follows: CSVGTGGGHEQYF. Read as DNA, the sequence is TGCAGCGTTGGGACAGGGGGCGGCCACGAGCAGTACTTC.